This T cell receptor (beta chain) was recorded in a study of blood T cell repertoires in COVID-19. Study at large: Samples of COVID-19 (acute and convalescent) were obtained from the United States, Italy and Spain. PBMCs, B-cell-depleted T cells, or T cells were the source of the cDNA or gDNA that made up the material.

Participants had their cohort set by participant-reported clinical history. Clones were sequenced by immunoSEQ multiplex PCR, and TCRdb holds only the in-frame ones, with some missing. This sample has about 270,000 clones, with 75% to 90% found just once. The sequencing input was PBMCs or T cells enriched from blood (not recorded which). The sequence came from a woman aged 25 to 39 with acute COVID-19.

As DNA, the CDR3 is TGTGCCAGCAGCTTAGTTTCCCACTACAATGAGCAGTTCTTC. Translation: CASSLVSHYNEQFF. The chain has TRBV7-9 and TRBJ2-1; D not certain. Trimming left V 1 base short and J 3 bases short, with 7 bases between. Germline assignment: CDR1 SEHNR and CDR2 FQNEAQ (reference sequence). The CDR3 is 14 amino acids.